The rows below give T cell receptor beta chains drawn from one sample of a study of T cells in Graves' hyperthyroidism and ophthalmopathy. TCRdb used MiXCR to reprocess the multiplex PCR reads, holding one entry per CDR3 protein. The sample includes around 700,000 distinct CDR3 sequences, around 19% of them seen just once. The sequencing input was blood. The source is a woman aged 50 to 60 with Graves' hyperthyroidism that later progressed to Graves' ophthalmopathy. CDR3s leave out the opening cysteine and the closing phenylalanine or tryptophan.

V | CDR3
TRBV20-1 | SATPHGYEQY
TRBV6-2/TRBV6-3 | ASSLAGRYEQY
TRBV27 | ASSLTTVNEQF
TRBV7-2 | ASSLARPGNYGYT
TRBV7-8 | ASSPSDFGTVNTGELF
TRBV19 | ASKSEHSEAF
TRBV6-2/TRBV6-3 | ASSSVSLSVDTEAF
TRBV6-6 | ASSYVPQTGKSSYNSPLH
TRBV27 | ASTPALGDTEAF
TRBV7-6 | ASTSIDSYEQY
TRBV7-6 | ASSSLAGYSYNEQF
TRBV29-1 | SVEAGKNTEAF
TRBV13 | ASTEGASNEKLF
TRBV27 | ASTTGSQPQH
TRBV12-3/TRBV12-4 | ASSTGGASGYT
TRBV6-8 | ASSYGPMGMSNTGELF
TRBV20-1 | SARDPLNTEAF
TRBV20-1 | SAGAGANVLT
TRBV7-9 | ASSLTDSNEKLF
TRBV20-1 | SASLGAVADTQY
TRBV12-3/TRBV12-4 | ASSLAQGGGETQY
TRBV10-1 | ASSASGHNSPLH
TRBV4-1 | ASSPRTGRGYT
TRBV5-5 | ASSGEVHAVFGYT
TRBV3-1 | ASSRGQGAPNQPQH
TRBV3-1 | ASSPQEQGLDTQY